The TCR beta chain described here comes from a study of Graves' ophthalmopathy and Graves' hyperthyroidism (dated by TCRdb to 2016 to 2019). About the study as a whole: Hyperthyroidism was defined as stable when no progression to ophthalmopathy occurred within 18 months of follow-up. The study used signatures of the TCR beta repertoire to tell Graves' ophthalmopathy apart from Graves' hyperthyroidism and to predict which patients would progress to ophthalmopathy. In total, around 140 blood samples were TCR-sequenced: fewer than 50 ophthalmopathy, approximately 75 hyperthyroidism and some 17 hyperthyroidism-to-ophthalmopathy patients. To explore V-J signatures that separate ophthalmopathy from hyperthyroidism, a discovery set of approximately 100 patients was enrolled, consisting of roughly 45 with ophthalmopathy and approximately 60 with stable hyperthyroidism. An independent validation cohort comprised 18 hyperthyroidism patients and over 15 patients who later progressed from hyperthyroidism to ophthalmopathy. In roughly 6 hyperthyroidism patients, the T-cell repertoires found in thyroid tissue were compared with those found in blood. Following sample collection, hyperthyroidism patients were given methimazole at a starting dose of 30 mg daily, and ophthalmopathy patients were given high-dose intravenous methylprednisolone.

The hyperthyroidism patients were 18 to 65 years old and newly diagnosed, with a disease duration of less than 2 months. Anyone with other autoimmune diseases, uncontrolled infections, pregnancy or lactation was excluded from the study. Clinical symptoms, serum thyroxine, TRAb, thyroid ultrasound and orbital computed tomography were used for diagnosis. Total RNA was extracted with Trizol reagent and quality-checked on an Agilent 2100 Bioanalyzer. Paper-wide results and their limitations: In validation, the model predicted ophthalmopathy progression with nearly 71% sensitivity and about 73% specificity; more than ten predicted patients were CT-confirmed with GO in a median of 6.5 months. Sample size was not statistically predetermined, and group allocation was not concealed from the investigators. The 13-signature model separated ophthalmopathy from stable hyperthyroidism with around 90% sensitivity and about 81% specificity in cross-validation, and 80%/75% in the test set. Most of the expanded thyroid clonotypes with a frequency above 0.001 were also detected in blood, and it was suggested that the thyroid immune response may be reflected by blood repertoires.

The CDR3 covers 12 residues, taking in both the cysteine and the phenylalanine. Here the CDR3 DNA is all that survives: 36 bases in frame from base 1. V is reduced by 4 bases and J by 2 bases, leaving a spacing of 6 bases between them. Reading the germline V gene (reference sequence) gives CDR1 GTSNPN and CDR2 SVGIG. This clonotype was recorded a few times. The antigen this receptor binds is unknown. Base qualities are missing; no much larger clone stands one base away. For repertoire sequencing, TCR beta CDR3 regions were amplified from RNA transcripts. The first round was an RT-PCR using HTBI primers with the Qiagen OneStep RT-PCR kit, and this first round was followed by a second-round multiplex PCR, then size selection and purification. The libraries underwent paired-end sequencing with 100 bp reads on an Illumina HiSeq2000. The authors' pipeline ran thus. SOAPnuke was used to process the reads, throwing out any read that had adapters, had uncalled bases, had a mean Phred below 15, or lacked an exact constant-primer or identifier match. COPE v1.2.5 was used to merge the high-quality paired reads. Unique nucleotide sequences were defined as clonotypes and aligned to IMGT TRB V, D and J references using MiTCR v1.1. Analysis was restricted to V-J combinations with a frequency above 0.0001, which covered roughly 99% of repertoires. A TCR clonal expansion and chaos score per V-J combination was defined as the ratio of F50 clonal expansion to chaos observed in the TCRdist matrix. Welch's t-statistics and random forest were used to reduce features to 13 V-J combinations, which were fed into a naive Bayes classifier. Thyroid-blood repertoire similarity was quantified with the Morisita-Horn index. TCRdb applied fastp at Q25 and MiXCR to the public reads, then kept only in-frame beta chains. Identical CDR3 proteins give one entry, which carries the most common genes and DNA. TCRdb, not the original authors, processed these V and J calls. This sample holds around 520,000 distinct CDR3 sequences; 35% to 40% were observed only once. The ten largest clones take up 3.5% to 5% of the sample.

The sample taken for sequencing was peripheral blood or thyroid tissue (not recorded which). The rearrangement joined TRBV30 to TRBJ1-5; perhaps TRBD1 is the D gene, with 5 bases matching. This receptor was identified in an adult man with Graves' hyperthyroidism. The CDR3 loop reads CAWTRGNQPQHF. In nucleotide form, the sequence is TGTGCCTGGACCAGGGGCAATCAGCCCCAGCATTTT.